This T cell receptor beta chain was recovered during a study of T cell changes during pregnancy in multiple sclerosis. CDR1 is ENHRY and CDR2 is SYGVKD in the germline V gene. Unmatched junction bases numbered 3, after V lost 3 bases and J lost 1 base. CDR3 length: 16 residues. Repertoires were generated with immunoSEQ multiplex PCR, while TCRdb's copy carries only in-frame clones and drops some. The repertoire holds 60,000 or so clones, with 80% to 95% as singletons. The V and J genes are TRBV10-3 and TRBJ2-2, with TRBD2 matching over 9 bases. The input for sequencing was peripheral blood, taken in the first trimester of pregnancy. The receptor was isolated from a female donor with multiple sclerosis, enrolled in a pregnancy study. The CDR3 DNA reads as TGTGCCATCAGTGAAAAGACTAGCGGGAACACCGGGGAGCTGTTTTTT. Protein product: CAISEKTSGNTGELFF.